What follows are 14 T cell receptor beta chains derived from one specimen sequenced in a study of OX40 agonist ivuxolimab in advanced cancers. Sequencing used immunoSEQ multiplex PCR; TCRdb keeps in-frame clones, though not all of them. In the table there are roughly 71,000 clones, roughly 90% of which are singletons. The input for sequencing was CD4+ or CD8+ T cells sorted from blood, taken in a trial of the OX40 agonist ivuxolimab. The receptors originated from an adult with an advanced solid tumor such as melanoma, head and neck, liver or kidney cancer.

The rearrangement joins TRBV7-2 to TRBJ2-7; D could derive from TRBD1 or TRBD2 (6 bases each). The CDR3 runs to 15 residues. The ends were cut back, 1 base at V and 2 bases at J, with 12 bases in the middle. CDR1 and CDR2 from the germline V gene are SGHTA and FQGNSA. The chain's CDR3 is CASSLVGGRTYEQYF. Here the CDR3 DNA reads TGTGCCAGCAGCTTAGTCGGGGGCAGGACCTACGAGCAGTACTTC.

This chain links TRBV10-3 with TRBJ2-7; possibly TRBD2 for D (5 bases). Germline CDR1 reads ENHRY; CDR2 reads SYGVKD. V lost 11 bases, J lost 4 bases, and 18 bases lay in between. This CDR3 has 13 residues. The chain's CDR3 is CAGGRNLGYEQYF. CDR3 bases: TGTGCCGGAGGACGGAACCTTGGATACGAGCAGTACTTC.

Here the CDR3 DNA reads TGTGCCAGCAGCCTGACTAGCGATCGGAACACCGGGGAGCTGTTTTTT. Protein: CASSLTSDRNTGELFF. This sequence joins TRBV7-3 and TRBJ2-2; 8 bases map to TRBD2. V lost 5 bases and J lost 1; bases outside the gene matches: 6. The CDR3 is made up of 16 amino acids. Germline V gene sequence: CDR1 SGHTA, CDR2 FQGTGA.

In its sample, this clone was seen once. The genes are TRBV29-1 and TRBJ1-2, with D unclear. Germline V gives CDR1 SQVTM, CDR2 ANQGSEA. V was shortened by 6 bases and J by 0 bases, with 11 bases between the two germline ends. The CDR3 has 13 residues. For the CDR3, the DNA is TGCAGCGTAATTATAGTTACTAACTATGGCTACACCTTC. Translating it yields CSVIIVTNYGYTF.

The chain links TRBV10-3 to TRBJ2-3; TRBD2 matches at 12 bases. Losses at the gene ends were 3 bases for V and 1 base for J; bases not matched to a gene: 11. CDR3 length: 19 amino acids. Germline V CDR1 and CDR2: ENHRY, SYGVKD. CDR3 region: CAISDSLAGGEIGTDTQYF. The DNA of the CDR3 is TGTGCCATCAGTGATAGCCTAGCGGGAGGGGAGATCGGCACAGATACGCAGTATTTT.

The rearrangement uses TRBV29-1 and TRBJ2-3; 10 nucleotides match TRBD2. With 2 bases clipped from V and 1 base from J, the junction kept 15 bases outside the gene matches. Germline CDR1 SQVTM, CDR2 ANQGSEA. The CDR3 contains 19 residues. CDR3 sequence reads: CSVETTAPGGLAGTDTQYF. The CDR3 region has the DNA TGCAGCGTTGAAACGACAGCCCCGGGAGGACTAGCGGGCACAGATACGCAGTATTTT.

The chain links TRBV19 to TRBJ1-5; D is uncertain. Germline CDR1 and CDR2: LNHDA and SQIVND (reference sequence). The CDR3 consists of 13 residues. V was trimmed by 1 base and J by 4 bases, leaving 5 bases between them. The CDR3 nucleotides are TGTGCCAGTAGTATAGCCCCAAATCAGCCCCAGCATTTT. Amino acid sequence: CASSIAPNQPQHF.

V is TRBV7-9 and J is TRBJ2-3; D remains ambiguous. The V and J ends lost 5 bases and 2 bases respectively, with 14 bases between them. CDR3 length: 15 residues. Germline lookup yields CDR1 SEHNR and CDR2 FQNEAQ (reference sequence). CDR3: CASSPVLRPTDTQYF. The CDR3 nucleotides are TGTGCCAGCAGCCCAGTCCTGCGTCCCACAGATACGCAGTATTTT.

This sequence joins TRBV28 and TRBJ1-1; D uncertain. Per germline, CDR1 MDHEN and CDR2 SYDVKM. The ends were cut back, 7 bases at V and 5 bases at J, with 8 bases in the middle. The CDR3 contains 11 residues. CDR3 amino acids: CASNRGTEAFF. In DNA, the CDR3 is TGTGCCAGCAATCGTGGGACTGAAGCTTTCTTT.

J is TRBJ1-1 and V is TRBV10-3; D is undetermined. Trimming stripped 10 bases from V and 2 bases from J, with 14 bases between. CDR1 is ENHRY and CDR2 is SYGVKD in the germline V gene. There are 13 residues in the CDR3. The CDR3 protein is CATSREENTEAFF. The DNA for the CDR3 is TGTGCCACGTCAAGGGAAGAAAACACTGAAGCTTTCTTT.

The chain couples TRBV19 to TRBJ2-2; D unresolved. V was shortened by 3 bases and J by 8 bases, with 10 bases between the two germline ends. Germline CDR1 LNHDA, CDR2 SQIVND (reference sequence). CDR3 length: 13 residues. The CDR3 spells CASSIPPPGELFF. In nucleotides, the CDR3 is TGTGCCAGTAGTATCCCGCCGCCGGGGGAGCTGTTTTTT.

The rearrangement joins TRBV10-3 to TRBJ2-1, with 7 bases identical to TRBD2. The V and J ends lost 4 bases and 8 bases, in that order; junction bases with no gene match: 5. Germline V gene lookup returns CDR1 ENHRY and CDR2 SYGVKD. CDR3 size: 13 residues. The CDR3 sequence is CAISGTSADEQFF. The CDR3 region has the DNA TGTGCCATCAGTGGTACTAGCGCCGATGAGCAGTTCTTC.

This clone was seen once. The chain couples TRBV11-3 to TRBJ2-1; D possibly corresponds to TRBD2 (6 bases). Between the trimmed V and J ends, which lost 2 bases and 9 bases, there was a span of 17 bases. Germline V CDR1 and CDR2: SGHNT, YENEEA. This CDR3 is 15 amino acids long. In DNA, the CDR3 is TGTGCCAGCAGCTTACCGCTACATGGGAGGAGTGAGCAGTTCTTC. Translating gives CASSLPLHGRSEQFF.

The CDR3 spells CASSQGGAGLNTEAFF. The CDR3 DNA sequence: TGCGCCAGCAGCCAAGGTGGGGCAGGGTTGAACACTGAAGCTTTCTTT. The chain has TRBV4-1 and TRBJ1-1, with a possible D match to TRBD1 (5 bases). The CDR3 is made up of 16 amino acids. Germline assignment: CDR1 MGHRA and CDR2 YSYEKL. V lost 1 base, J lost 0 bases, and 12 bases lay in between.